These T cell receptor beta chains were read from a single sample in a study of HIV-infected patients and healthy controls. A single record per CDR3 protein comes from TCRdb applying MiXCR to the 5' RACE reads. This sample has 15,000 to 20,000 distinct CDR3 sequences, with over 7% found just once. The sequenced sample consisted of blood. All receptors derive from an adult in good health. Both conserved end residues are trimmed from each CDR3. Fields, in order: clone size, V gene, J gene, CDR3 protein. Part of the rows lack a size; the others show once, few, many or a class for expanded clones.

abundance: many
v_gene: TRBV20-1
j_gene: TRBJ1-4
CDR3aa: SARVQGYEKLF

abundance: many
v_gene: TRBV7-2
j_gene: TRBJ2-1
CDR3aa: ASSLVPGAAGEQF

abundance: many
v_gene: TRBV7-2
j_gene: TRBJ2-1
CDR3aa: ASSPRARDQF

abundance: .
v_gene: TRBV12-3/TRBV12-4
j_gene: TRBJ2-3
CDR3aa: ASSQYQGDTQY

abundance: .
v_gene: TRBV12-3/TRBV12-4
j_gene: TRBJ1-5
CDR3aa: ASSFGQRNQPQH

abundance: many
v_gene: TRBV9
j_gene: TRBJ2-1
CDR3aa: ASSVRGQGPLEEQF

abundance: few
v_gene: TRBV3-1
j_gene: TRBJ2-7
CDR3aa: ASSFGTDPFEQY

abundance: many
v_gene: TRBV7-9
j_gene: TRBJ2-1
CDR3aa: ASSLDLDRERKF

abundance: .
v_gene: TRBV12-3/TRBV12-4
j_gene: TRBJ2-5
CDR3aa: ASSWTRQETQY

abundance: many
v_gene: TRBV3-1
j_gene: TRBJ2-1
CDR3aa: ASRRLLRGGGRSEQF

abundance: once
v_gene: TRBV6-2/TRBV6-3
j_gene: TRBJ2-1
CDR3aa: ASSYTLAGAGSEQF

abundance: .
v_gene: TRBV7-2
j_gene: TRBJ2-7
CDR3aa: ASSLGRTQYEQY

abundance: many
v_gene: TRBV28
j_gene: TRBJ2-7
CDR3aa: ASSPPGQGRYEQY

abundance: .
v_gene: TRBV20-1
j_gene: TRBJ2-5
CDR3aa: STSTDLEETQY

abundance: .
v_gene: TRBV5-1
j_gene: TRBJ2-3
CDR3aa: ASSLGLAVSTDTQY

abundance: .
v_gene: TRBV20-1
j_gene: TRBJ1-6
CDR3aa: SAREISTGGHNSPLH

abundance: many
v_gene: TRBV28
j_gene: TRBJ1-5
CDR3aa: ASRVGQLINQPQH

abundance: many
v_gene: TRBV19
j_gene: TRBJ1-2
CDR3aa: ASSPGSYGYT

abundance: few
v_gene: TRBV3-1
j_gene: TRBJ1-1
CDR3aa: ASSLREGAQTEAF

abundance: .
v_gene: TRBV7-2
j_gene: TRBJ2-1
CDR3aa: ASSLTGLAGNEQF

abundance: medium-sized
v_gene: TRBV7-2
j_gene: TRBJ1-5
CDR3aa: ASSSTGVLRMQPQH

abundance: few
v_gene: TRBV5-4
j_gene: TRBJ2-5
CDR3aa: ASSLDPLETQY

abundance: medium-sized
v_gene: TRBV3-1
j_gene: TRBJ1-6
CDR3aa: ASRQTDRSFSPLH

abundance: .
v_gene: TRBV12-3/TRBV12-4
j_gene: TRBJ2-7
CDR3aa: ASRLDRTYEQY